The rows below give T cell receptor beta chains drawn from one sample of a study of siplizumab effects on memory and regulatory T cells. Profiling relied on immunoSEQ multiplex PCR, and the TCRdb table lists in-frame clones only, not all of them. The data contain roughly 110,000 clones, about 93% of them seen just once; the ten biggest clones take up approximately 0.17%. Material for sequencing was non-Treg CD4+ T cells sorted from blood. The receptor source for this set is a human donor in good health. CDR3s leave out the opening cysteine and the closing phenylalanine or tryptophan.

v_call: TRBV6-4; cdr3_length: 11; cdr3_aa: ASRKDSYNEQF
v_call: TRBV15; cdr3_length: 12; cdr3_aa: ATSSKQGAQPQH
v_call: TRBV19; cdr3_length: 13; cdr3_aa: ASTAAAGGRYEQY
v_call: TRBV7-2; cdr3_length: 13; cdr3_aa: ASSLEQVPPYGYT
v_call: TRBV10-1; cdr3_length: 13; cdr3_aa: ASSVAGGRPYEQY
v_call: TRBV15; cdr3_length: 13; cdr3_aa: ATSGGQGAIDTQY
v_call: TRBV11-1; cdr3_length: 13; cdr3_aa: ASSPGTDPPAKLF
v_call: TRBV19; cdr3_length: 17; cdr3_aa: ASSIDRRMGVLATDTQY
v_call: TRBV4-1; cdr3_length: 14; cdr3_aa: ASSQDSQGSYNEQF
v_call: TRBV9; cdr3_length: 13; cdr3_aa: ASSQLSGAYNEQF
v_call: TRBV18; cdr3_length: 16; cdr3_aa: ASSPTGGQGANTGELF
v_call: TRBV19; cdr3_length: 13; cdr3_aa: ASSTYGTGAYEQY
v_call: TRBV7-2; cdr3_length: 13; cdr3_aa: ASSLGSTTPYEQY
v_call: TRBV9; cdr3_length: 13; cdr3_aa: ASSGQTGAGNTIY
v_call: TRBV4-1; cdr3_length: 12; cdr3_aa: ASRLGTSGNTIY
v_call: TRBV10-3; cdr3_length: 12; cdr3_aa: AIRATGDSTEAF
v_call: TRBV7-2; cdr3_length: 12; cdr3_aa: ASSRGRAGGEQF
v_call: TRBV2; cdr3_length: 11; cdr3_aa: ASCLQDLYEQY
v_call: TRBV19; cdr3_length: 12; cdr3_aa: ASSSGQANSPLH
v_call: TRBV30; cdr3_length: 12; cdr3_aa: AWRETEVNYGYT
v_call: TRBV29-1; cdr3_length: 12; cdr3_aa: SVEDQGKGDTQY
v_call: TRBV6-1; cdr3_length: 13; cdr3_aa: ATASGGSSTDTQY
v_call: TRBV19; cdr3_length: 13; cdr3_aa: ASSIGLLRTDTQY
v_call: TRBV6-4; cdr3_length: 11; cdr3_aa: ASRRTGSWGYT
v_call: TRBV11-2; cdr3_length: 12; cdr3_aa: ASSLVRRVYTIY
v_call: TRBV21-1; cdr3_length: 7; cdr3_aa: ASRETQY
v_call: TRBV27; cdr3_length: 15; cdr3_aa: ASSSESGQGTVYGYT
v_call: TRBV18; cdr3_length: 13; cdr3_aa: ASSPLTDRQETQY
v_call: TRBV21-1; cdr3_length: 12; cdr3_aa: ASSKVWGPYEQY
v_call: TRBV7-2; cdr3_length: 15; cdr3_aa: ASSRKQGSSYNSPLH
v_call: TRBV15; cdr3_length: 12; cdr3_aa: ATSRMRHQETQY
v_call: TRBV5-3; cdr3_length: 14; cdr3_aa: ARNFRGGTGETEQY
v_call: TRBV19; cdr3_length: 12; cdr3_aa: ATKHGYPQETQY
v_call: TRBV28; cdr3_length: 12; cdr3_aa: ASSLIGQGYEQY
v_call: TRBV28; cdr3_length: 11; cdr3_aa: ASSGSMNTEAF
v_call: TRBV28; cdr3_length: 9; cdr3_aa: ASSFRTEAF
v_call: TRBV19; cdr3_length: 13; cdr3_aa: ASSIYIRAGDTQY
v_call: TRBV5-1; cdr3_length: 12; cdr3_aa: ASSRDRAQETQY
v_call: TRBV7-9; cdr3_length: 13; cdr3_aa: ASRPPGTGTYEQY
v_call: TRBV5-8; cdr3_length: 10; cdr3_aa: ASRRQGSRAF
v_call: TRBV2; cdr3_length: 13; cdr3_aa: ASSDLGGRVQPQH
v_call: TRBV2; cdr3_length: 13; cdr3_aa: ASSDREGLNRGYT
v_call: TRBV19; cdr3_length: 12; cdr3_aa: ASSMGVDGNTIY
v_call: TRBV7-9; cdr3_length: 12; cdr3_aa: ASSLVVDTGELF
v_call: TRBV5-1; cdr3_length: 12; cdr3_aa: ASSPPGLDTEAF
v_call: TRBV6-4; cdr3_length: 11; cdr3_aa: ARPTGAQETQY
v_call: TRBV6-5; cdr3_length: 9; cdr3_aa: ASSYRNIQY
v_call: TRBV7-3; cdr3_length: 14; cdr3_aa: ASSFTGGANTGELF
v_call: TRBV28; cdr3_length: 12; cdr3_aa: ASTTSRGTDTQY
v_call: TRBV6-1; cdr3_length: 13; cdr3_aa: ASSDWGQGMNEQF